This T cell receptor (beta chain) was found in a study of response to subunit inactivated influenza vaccine. TCRdb independently ran MiXCR on the RT-PCR reads; one entry per CDR3 protein. The table lists just under 550,000 distinct CDR3 sequences, under 30% of them singletons. V was clipped by 0 bases and J by 2 bases, with 16 bases between them. The CDR3 extends over 16 amino acids. Germline CDR1 DFQATT, CDR2 SNEGSKA (reference sequence). This sample was also put to use in a study of T cells expressing NK-cell markers. That study reports: TCR beta cDNA was made by 5'RACE template switching with UMIs. In the group of eight sequenced donors, seven were HCMV-seropositive and one was seronegative. Several experiments employed an anti-gamma-delta TCR antibody to confine sorting to alpha-beta TCR T cells. Each of six donors carried dominant NKG2C+ clonotypes accounting for about 1.0-8% of CD8+ T cells. Whether expanded NKG2C-expressing T cell clones recognize HCMV is unknown.

The receptor was derived from a middle-aged man who received an inactivated influenza vaccine. The sequencing here drew on CD4+ T cells sorted from PBMCs, taken 12 days after vaccination. V usage is TRBV20-1 and J usage is TRBJ1-1; D unclear. The CDR3 spells CSARDPRPGTNTEAFF. DNA of the CDR3: TGCAGTGCTAGAGATCCCCGGCCAGGCACAAACACTGAAGCTTTCTTT.